These T cell receptor beta chains were read from a single sample in a study of cytomegalovirus exposure and HLA in healthy donors. Assay: immunoSEQ multiplex PCR; the TCRdb copy retains only in-frame clones and omits some. The table has over 110,000 clones, 84% seen once. Sequenced material: PBMCs. The receptors stem from a woman aged 30 to 39 in good health and CMV-seronegative. Both conserved end residues are part of each CDR3. D genes are given only for firm matches. Where a row states a size, it is once, few, many or the class of an expanded clone; other rows omit it.

j_call,clone_size,d_call,v_call,cdr3_aa,cdr3_nt
TRBJ1-1,.,TRBD1,TRBV5-1,CASSFRDSASRLDTEAFF,TGCGCCAGCAGCTTCCGGGACAGTGCCTCCCGATTGGACACTGAAGCTTTCTTT
TRBJ2-3,once,TRBD2,TRBV5-8,CASSLFARGGPDTQYF,TGTGCCAGCAGCTTGTTCGCGCGGGGGGGCCCAGATACGCAGTATTTT
TRBJ1-1,.,.,TRBV18,CASSPERGRGNTEAFF,TGTGCCAGCTCACCAGAACGCGGGCGCGGGAACACTGAAGCTTTCTTT
TRBJ2-1,.,.,TRBV18,CASSPRTAISSSYNEQFF,TGTGCCAGCTCACCACGGACAGCCATCTCTTCCTCCTACAATGAGCAGTTCTTC
TRBJ1-4,.,TRBD1,TRBV30,CAWGGQGLGELFF,TGTGCCTGGGGAGGACAGGGGTTAGGGGAACTGTTTTTT
TRBJ1-1,.,TRBD1,TRBV11-3,CASSPGGLRGEAFF,TGTGCCAGCAGCCCAGGGGGCCTAAGGGGTGAAGCTTTCTTT
TRBJ1-6,.,.,TRBV4-2,CASSQGASYSPLHF,TGTGCCAGCAGCCAAGGGGCCAGTTATTCACCCCTCCACTTT
TRBJ1-2,few,.,TRBV5-6,CASSIRDYGYTF,TGTGCCAGCAGCATCCGGGACTATGGCTACACCTTC
TRBJ2-2,.,.,TRBV6-6,CASTLTTGLNTGELFF,TGTGCCAGCACCCTTACGACAGGACTTAACACCGGGGAGCTGTTTTTT
TRBJ2-5,.,TRBD1,TRBV5-1,CASSLTGGSETQYF,TGCGCCAGCAGTCTGACAGGGGGTAGCGAGACCCAGTACTTC
TRBJ1-5,few,.,TRBV19,CASRDGNNQPQHF,TGTGCCAGTAGGGACGGGAACAATCAGCCCCAGCATTTT
TRBJ1-5,.,.,TRBV21-1,CASRDLGDRALSPSNQPQHF,TGTGCCAGCCGGGATTTGGGAGACAGGGCTCTTAGTCCGAGCAATCAGCCCCAGCATTTT
TRBJ1-5,once,.,TRBV11-2,CASSLGSYSNQPQHF,TGTGCCAGCAGCTTAGGTAGCTATAGCAATCAGCCCCAGCATTTT
TRBJ1-1,.,.,TRBV28,CASSSTQRRAFF,TGTGCCAGCAGTTCAACCCAACGGAGAGCTTTCTTT
TRBJ2-7,.,.,TRBV4-2,CASSQDPHAERTRSEEQYF,TGTGCCAGCAGCCAAGATCCCCATGCCGAAAGGACTCGATCTGAAGAGCAGTACTTC
TRBJ2-4,.,.,TRBV19,CASSSSAGNIQYF,TGTGCCAGTAGTTCCTCCGCCGGAAACATTCAGTACTTC
TRBJ2-2,once,.,TRBV25-1,CASRNPRGNTGELFF,TGTGCCAGCAGGAACCCTAGGGGGAACACCGGGGAGCTGTTTTTT
TRBJ2-7,.,.,TRBV9,CASSVDSASYEQYF,TGTGCCAGCAGCGTAGACAGTGCCTCCTACGAGCAGTACTTC
TRBJ2-3,.,.,TRBV25-1,CASSPSTTSTDTQYF,TGTGCCAGCAGTCCGTCCACGACTAGCACAGATACGCAGTATTTT
TRBJ2-3,.,TRBD2,TRBV9,CASSVGGLAGMTDTQYF,TGTGCCAGCAGCGTAGGGGGACTAGCGGGAATGACAGATACGCAGTATTTT
TRBJ1-2,.,TRBD1,TRBV6-5,CASKQGGAAGYTF,TGTGCCAGCAAACAGGGGGGGGCAGCTGGCTACACCTTC
TRBJ1-1,.,.,TRBV6-5,CASSSRAGRKNTEAFF,TGTGCCAGCAGTTCCCGAGCGGGACGGAAGAACACTGAAGCTTTCTTT
TRBJ2-2,once,.,TRBV9,CASSVFGGPGTGELFF,TGTGCCAGCAGCGTATTCGGGGGGCCAGGGACCGGGGAGCTGTTTTTT
TRBJ2-2,.,.,TRBV11-1,CASSLGPRSTGELFF,TGTGCCAGCAGCTTGGGTCCCCGGAGCACCGGGGAGCTGTTTTTT
TRBJ1-3,.,.,TRBV4-1,CASSQDREAGNTIYF,TGCGCCAGCAGCCAAGACAGGGAGGCTGGAAACACCATATATTTT
TRBJ1-4,.,.,TRBV11-2,CASSLVRNEKLFF,TGTGCCAGCAGCTTAGTCAGGAATGAAAAACTGTTTTTT
TRBJ2-1,.,TRBD2,TRBV7-3,CASSFLPLAGLNNEQFF,TGTGCCAGCAGCTTTCTTCCCCTAGCGGGACTAAACAATGAGCAGTTCTTC
TRBJ2-5,.,.,TRBV12-5,CASGLGGGETQYF,TGTGCTAGTGGTTTGGGAGGCGGGGAGACCCAGTACTTC
TRBJ1-2,.,TRBD1,TRBV5-4,CASSQPNRDRGNYGYTF,TGTGCCAGCAGCCAGCCGAACCGGGACAGGGGTAACTATGGCTACACCTTC
TRBJ1-1,.,TRBD1,TRBV5-6,CASSLWDRGTEAFF,TGTGCCAGCAGCTTGTGGGACAGGGGGACTGAAGCTTTCTTT
TRBJ1-4,.,TRBD1,TRBV9,CASSGGTGGEKLFF,TGTGCCAGCAGCGGCGGGACAGGGGGTGAAAAACTGTTTTTT
TRBJ2-3,.,.,TRBV7-9,CASSSRDNTDTQYF,TGTGCCAGCAGCTCTCGGGACAACACAGATACGCAGTATTTT
TRBJ1-4,.,.,TRBV6-1,CASSGGYNEKLFF,TGTGCCAGCAGTGGAGGGTATAATGAAAAACTGTTTTTT
TRBJ2-2,once,.,TRBV7-3,CASSLMTTPRGTGELFF,TGTGCCAGCAGCTTGATGACTACTCCGCGTGGCACCGGGGAGCTGTTTTTT
TRBJ2-7,.,.,TRBV6-6,CASSYSRLIDYEQYF,TGTGCCAGCAGTTACTCTCGACTGATTGACTACGAGCAGTACTTC
TRBJ2-1,.,.,TRBV11-2,CASSHRAAGSGYNEQFF,TGTGCCAGCAGCCACAGGGCAGCGGGGTCCGGCTACAATGAGCAGTTCTTC
TRBJ1-1,.,.,TRBV6-1,CASSEVAGTLEAFF,TGTGCCAGCAGTGAAGTCGCAGGTACCTTGGAAGCTTTCTTT
TRBJ1-6,once,TRBD1,TRBV2,CASNDRVNSPLHF,TGTGCCAGCAATGACAGGGTAAATTCACCCCTCCACTTT
TRBJ2-1,.,.,TRBV7-6,CASSLVPRGNEQFF,TGTGCCAGCAGCTTAGTCCCTAGGGGGAATGAGCAGTTCTTC
TRBJ2-5,.,.,TRBV2,CASSENGGETQYF,TGTGCCAGCAGTGAAAACGGGGGAGAGACCCAGTACTTC
TRBJ1-2,.,TRBD1,TRBV5-6,CASSLGGVRDRGPLGYTF,TGTGCCAGCAGCTTGGGAGGGGTCCGGGACAGGGGACCACTCGGCTACACCTTC
TRBJ1-4,.,.,TRBV18,CASSPNKGRATNEKLFF,TGTGCCAGCTCACCAAATAAAGGGAGAGCAACTAATGAAAAACTGTTTTTT
TRBJ2-1,.,.,TRBV10-3,CAISEMITRNEQFF,TGTGCCATCAGTGAGATGATAACTAGGAATGAGCAGTTCTTC
TRBJ2-2,.,.,TRBV5-4,CASSNRAGELFF,TGTGCCAGCAGCAACAGGGCCGGGGAGCTGTTTTTT